The 27 T cell receptor beta chains presented below share a single source sample, sequenced in a study of response to subunit inactivated influenza vaccine. TCRdb reprocessed the RT-PCR reads via MiXCR and lists one record per CDR3 protein. Among approximately 500,000 distinct CDR3 sequences listed, over 10% were seen once. The sequences come from PBMCs from blood, collected more than 35 days after vaccination. These receptors were taken from a man between 50 and 59 years old who received an inactivated influenza vaccine.

The rearrangement links TRBV12-3 or TRBV12-4 to TRBJ2-2; weak D call: TRBD2 (6 bases). The CDR3 length is 16 residues. Trimming shortened V by 5 bases and J by 1 base, and 14 bases separated the two germline ends. CDR3 protein: CASSPIPGLNTGELFF. CDR3 DNA sequence: TGTGCCAGCAGTCCCATACCGGGACTGAACACCGGGGAGCTGTTTTTT.

This clonotype was detected a few times. This sequence joins TRBV4-3 and TRBJ2-3; D gene ambiguous. The length of the CDR3 is 18 residues. Germline V gene lookup returns CDR1 LGHNA and CDR2 YSLEER. Trimming left V 1 base short and J 4 bases short, with 21 bases between. CDR3 region: CASSQGGSGQKSADTQYF. As DNA, the CDR3 is TGCGCCAGCAGCCAAGGGGGATCGGGCCAAAAGAGTGCAGATACGCAGTATTTT.

This clonotype was observed a few times. The chain is built from TRBV24-1 and TRBJ1-2, with D uncertain. Germline V lookup: CDR1 KGHDR, CDR2 SFDVKD. The V gene lost 1 base and the J gene lost 0 bases, with 5 bases spanning the gap. The CDR3 is 14 amino acids. The CDR3 region has the DNA TGTGCCACCAGTGATTTCCAGGCTAACTATGGCTACACCTTC. Protein sequence: CATSDFQANYGYTF.

This chain joins TRBV12-3 or TRBV12-4 and TRBJ1-6; D is ambiguous. The V end lost 5 bases, the J end lost 9 bases, and 8 bases lay between the germline ends. The CDR3 loop spans 12 amino acids. The DNA of the CDR3 is TGTGCCAGCAGTACGGCAGGTTCACCCCTCCACTTT. Encoded protein: CASSTAGSPLHF.

Here the CDR3 reads CASSGGGVGNEQFF. CDR3 nucleotide sequence: TGTGCCAGCAGTGGGGGGGGTGTGGGTAATGAGCAGTTCTTC. The V call is TRBV6-2 or TRBV6-3, the J call TRBJ2-1; 7 bases map to TRBD2. Unmatched junction bases numbered 8, after V lost 5 bases and J lost 7 bases. Per the germline V gene, CDR1 is MNHEY and CDR2 is SVGEGT. The CDR3 contains 14 residues.

This clonotype was detected a few times. This sequence joins TRBV20-1 and TRBJ2-1; a possible D gene is TRBD2 (6 bases). The CDR3 runs 15 residues. Germline V lookup: CDR1 DFQATT, CDR2 SNEGSKA (reference sequence). V lost 0 bases and J lost 6, with 15 bases in between. The CDR3 DNA reads as TGCAGTGCTAGAGATGTCGGGGGTCAACTCAATGAGCAGTTCTTC. It translates to CSARDVGGQLNEQFF.

The chain combines TRBV6-1 with TRBJ1-3; D perhaps matches TRBD1 (5 bases). Germline V gene lookup returns CDR1 MNHNS and CDR2 SASEGT. This CDR3 comprises 15 residues. Trimming left V 8 bases short and J 0 bases short, with 14 bases between. CDR3 nucleotides: TGTGCCAGCTTCCCGGGGCAGACCTCTGGAAACACCATATATTTT. This sequence encodes CASFPGQTSGNTIYF.

V and J are TRBV27 and TRBJ2-3, with D possibly matching TRBD2 (5 bases). In germline, CDR1 is MNHEY, CDR2 SMNVEV (reference sequence). V was shortened by 10 bases and J by 0 bases, with 14 bases between the two germline ends. CDR3 size: 14 residues. CDR3 in amino acids: CANVVATSTDTQYF. CDR3 bases: TGTGCCAACGTAGTAGCGACTAGCACAGATACGCAGTATTTT.

V and J are TRBV25-1 and TRBJ1-3, with no clear D. Germline V CDR1 and CDR2: MGHDK, SYGVNS. V dropped 1 base and J dropped 3 bases, with 10 bases sitting between them. This CDR3 comprises 15 residues. Written as DNA, the CDR3 is TGTGCCAGCAGTGAATCGGGAGGGATTGGAAACACCATATATTTT. Protein sequence: CASSESGGIGNTIYF.

The chain employs TRBV10-3 and TRBJ2-1; D gene uncertain. With 3 bases removed from V and 4 bases from J, the gap between germline ends came to 10 bases. Looked up from germline, CDR1 is ENHRY and CDR2 is SYGVKD. The CDR3 contains 14 residues. CDR3 sequence: CAISELDIYNEQFF. The CDR3 DNA sequence: TGTGCCATCAGTGAACTCGACATATACAATGAGCAGTTCTTC.

A few counts support this clonotype. The genes are TRBV4-1 and TRBJ1-5, with 8 positions matching TRBD1. The CDR3 runs to 17 residues. CDR1 is MGHRA, CDR2 YSYEKL, per germline. The V gene end was trimmed by 4 bases and the J gene end by 3 bases; junction bases not matched to a gene: 11. CDR3 region: CASSLSPQTGANQPQHF. In DNA, the CDR3 is TGCGCCAGCAGCCTCTCCCCCCAGACAGGGGCCAATCAGCCCCAGCATTTT.

This clonotype was counted between two and nine times. The chain is built from TRBV10-3 and TRBJ2-6, with D unresolved. The CDR3 consists of 14 residues. V was pared by 3 bases and J by 2 bases, with 5 bases between. Germline V gene lookup returns CDR1 ENHRY and CDR2 SYGVKD. CDR3 sequence: CAISEATGANVLTF. The CDR3 coding sequence is TGTGCCATCAGTGAAGCCACTGGGGCCAACGTCCTGACTTTC.

This clonotype has just a few counts. The V gene is TRBV29-1, the J gene TRBJ2-1, with D maybe TRBD1 (6 bases). Per germline, CDR1 SQVTM and CDR2 ANQGSEA. This CDR3 region has 12 residues. V was cut by 4 bases and J by 6 bases, with 10 bases left in between. This chain's CDR3 is CSVVGTINEQFF. The CDR3 DNA is TGCAGCGTTGTAGGGACAATCAATGAGCAGTTCTTC.

A few counts support this clonotype. The chain is built from TRBV24-1 and TRBJ2-1; 7 positions agree with TRBD2. The V segment lost 5 bases and the J segment 6 bases; nucleotides outside the gene matches: 9. The CDR3 extends over 15 amino acids. In germline, CDR1 is KGHDR, CDR2 SFDVKD. CDR3 sequence reads: CATSGEGPNFNEQFF. For the CDR3, the DNA is TGTGCCACCAGTGGGGAGGGGCCTAACTTCAATGAGCAGTTCTTC.

This clonotype was detected many times. The gene calls are TRBV29-1 and TRBJ1-5, with 7 bases identical to TRBD1. V lost 6 bases and J lost 7; bases outside the gene matches: 9. Germline CDR1 is SQVTM and CDR2 is ANQGSEA. The CDR3 is 13 amino acids. CDR3 bases: TGCAGCGTCGGGGAGGGGGCACGGCAGCCCCAGCATTTT. As protein: CSVGEGARQPQHF.

This clonotype was recorded many times. V gene TRBV12-3 or TRBV12-4 combines with J gene TRBJ1-4, with a weak D call TRBD1 (5 bases). V shed 3 bases and J shed 3 bases, with 14 bases lying between them. CDR3 length: 16 residues. CDR3 bases: TGTGCCAGCAGTTTCTACCCAGGGAGGGCTAATGAAAAACTGTTTTTT. Translated, it gives CASSFYPGRANEKLFF.

This clonotype was counted many times. The genes are TRBV12-3 or TRBV12-4 and TRBJ1-6; TRBD1 matches 7 bases. This CDR3 contains 16 residues. With 5 bases clipped from V and 18 bases from J, the junction kept 22 bases outside the gene matches. The DNA of the CDR3 is TGTGCCAGCAGTCACGGCAACAGGGGTCGCGCGGCTGGCCGCCACTTT. This codes for CASSHGNRGRAAGRHF.

The J gene is TRBJ2-7, the V gene TRBV27, with D possibly being TRBD1 (5 bases). The ends were cut back, 3 bases at V and 3 bases at J, with 12 bases in the middle. CDR3 length: 14 amino acids. Germline CDR1 MNHEY, CDR2 SMNVEV (reference sequence). The CDR3 reads CASSFKGSGYEQYF. CDR3 sequence (DNA): TGTGCCAGCAGTTTTAAGGGGTCGGGCTACGAGCAGTACTTC.

This rearrangement joins TRBV29-1 to TRBJ2-7, with D perhaps matching TRBD1 (7 bases). V dropped 4 bases and J dropped 3 bases, with 13 bases sitting between them. The CDR3 loop spans 13 amino acids. CDR1 and CDR2 from the germline V gene are SQVTM and ANQGSEA. CDR3 residues: CSVGAGGLYEQYF. The CDR3 bases are TGCAGCGTTGGAGCAGGGGGACTCTACGAGCAGTACTTC.

This clonotype showed up many times. This rearrangement joins TRBV6-5 to TRBJ1-1; D is unresolved. The CDR3 sequence is 14 residues long. V lost 0 bases, J lost 2 bases, and 7 bases lay in between. Per germline, CDR1 MNHEY and CDR2 SVGAGI. The CDR3 region has the DNA TGTGCCAGCAGTTACTCATCCTTTAACACTGAAGCTTTCTTT. Translation: CASSYSSFNTEAFF.

This clonotype showed up many times. This chain connects TRBV25-1 to TRBJ2-2; D uncertain. This CDR3 has 14 residues. Germline loops: CDR1 MGHDK, CDR2 SYGVNS. The V end was cut by 2 bases, the J end by 6 bases, with 10 bases between. DNA of the CDR3: TGTGCCAGCAGTGAAGGGGATAGGGCCGGGGAGCTGTTTTTT. As protein: CASSEGDRAGELFF.

There are a few counts of this clonotype. This rearrangement joins TRBV4-2 to TRBJ2-1; 16 bases agree with TRBD2. This CDR3 has 18 residues. V lost 0 bases and J lost 12; bases outside the gene matches: 11. From germline, CDR1 is LGHNA and CDR2 YNFKEQ. CDR3 nucleotides: TGTGCCAGCAGCCAAGAACCAAGGGGGACTAGCGGGAGGGCCGTGCAGTTCTTC. It yields the protein CASSQEPRGTSGRAVQFF.

This clonotype turned up a few times. V usage is TRBV7-2 and J usage is TRBJ2-3; TRBD2 agrees at 11 bases. The junction had 3 bases not matched to a gene; V was cut back by 5 bases and J by 2 bases. The CDR3 is 15 amino acids. The germline V gene has CDR1 SGHTA and CDR2 FQGNSA. In nucleotides, the CDR3 is TGTGCCAGCAGCCGGACTAGCGGGTTCACAGATACGCAGTATTTT. Translation: CASSRTSGFTDTQYF.

The V and J genes are TRBV15 and TRBJ2-3, with 8 bases identical to TRBD2. Germline V gene lookup returns CDR1 LNHNV and CDR2 YYDKDF (reference sequence). Unmatched junction bases numbered 17, after V lost 0 bases and J lost 3 bases. The CDR3 has 20 residues. The CDR3 sequence is CATSRDYVDRIAGITDTQYF. The DNA for the CDR3 is TGTGCCACCAGCAGAGATTATGTGGATAGGATAGCGGGAATAACAGATACGCAGTATTTT. Full variable domain (remainder filled in from reference TRBV15 and TRBJ2-3): DAMVIQNPRYQVTQFGKPVTLSCSQTLNHNVMYWYQQKSSQAPKLLFHYYDKDFNNEADTPDNFQSRRPNTSFCFLDIRSPGLGDTAMYLCATSRDYVDRIAGITDTQYFGPGTRLTVL.

This clonotype was picked up a small number of times. The DNA for the CDR3 is TGTGCCATCAGCGGGACTAGCGGGGGGTTCAAGTGGCCACACGAAAACTACGAGCAGTACTTC. Encoded protein: CAISGTSGGFKWPHENYEQYF. The chain links TRBV10-3 to TRBJ2-7; 15 bases line up with TRBD2. J was trimmed by 3 bases and V by 6 bases; bases with no gene match: 21. This CDR3 contains 21 residues. Per the germline V gene, CDR1 is ENHRY and CDR2 is SYGVKD.

This clonotype was observed a handful of times. This chain uses TRBV5-1 with TRBJ2-3, with D possibly matching TRBD2 (6 bases). CDR3 length equals 15 residues. V lost 0 bases to trimming and J lost 3 bases, with 11 bases between them. CDR1 is SGHRS and CDR2 is YFSETQ in the germline V gene. DNA of the CDR3: TGCGCCAGCAGCTTGGTGGTGGGAGGAACAGATACGCAGTATTTT. As protein: CASSLVVGGTDTQYF.

This clonotype has at least ten counts. The V gene is TRBV5-1, the J gene TRBJ2-6, with 7 bases lining up with TRBD1. J gave up 0 bases and V 2 bases, and 5 bases lay outside the gene matches. The CDR3 has 17 amino acids. The V gene's germline CDR1 is SGHRS and CDR2 YFSETQ. CDR3 sequence: CASSLQGSYSGANVLTF. DNA for the CDR3: TGCGCCAGCAGCTTACAGGGGTCTTACTCTGGGGCCAACGTCCTGACTTTC. The whole variable domain, filled in from reference TRBV5-1 and TRBJ2-6, reads KAGVTQTPRYLIKTRGQQVTLSCSPISGHRSVSWYQQTPGQGLQFLFEYFSETQRNKGNFPGRFSGRQFSNSRSEMNVSTLELGDSALYLCASSLQGSYSGANVLTFGAGSRLTVL.